A selection of T cell receptor beta chains follows, all from one sample in a study of regulatory T cells in long-lasting Graves disease. MiXCR, applied by TCRdb to the multiplex PCR reads, yields one record per CDR3 protein. This table has approximately 690,000 distinct CDR3 sequences, about 32% appearing once. The starting material was peripheral blood mononuclear cells (PBMCs), obtained when the disease was refractory, from a patient treated with antithyroid drugs. All receptors come from a female donor with Graves disease. Both conserved end residues are part of each CDR3.

J,length,V,CDR3
TRBJ1-1,12,TRBV29-1,CSVEGQYTEAFF
TRBJ1-5,13,TRBV7-2,CASSDTSGQPQHF
TRBJ2-7,14,TRBV7-9,CASSPPHRDYEQYF
TRBJ2-2,16,TRBV7-9,CASSLGGLTNTGELFF
TRBJ1-2,17,TRBV18,CASSTTGRGTGNYGYTF
TRBJ2-7,17,TRBV18,CASSPSKGATGGYEQYF
TRBJ1-2,13,TRBV10-3,CAISDRASYGYTF
TRBJ1-2,14,TRBV5-1,CASSLADSTYGYTF
TRBJ2-2,13,TRBV20-1,CSASPRGTGELFF
TRBJ1-1,15,TRBV30,CAWSNTGTGNTEAFF
TRBJ2-7,14,TRBV11-2,CASSLEGQPYEQYF
TRBJ1-1,13,TRBV10-3,CATLNAGQPEAFF
TRBJ2-4,16,TRBV11-2,CASSHPGQGLKNIQYF
TRBJ1-1,15,TRBV19,CASSIDGGHGTEAFF
TRBJ1-6,17,TRBV7-2,CASSLLGGTGNNSPLHF
TRBJ1-1,13,TRBV28,CASSLLGPSEAFF
TRBJ1-6,17,TRBV6-2/TRBV6-3,CASSYSDPGGRSSPLHF
TRBJ2-7,15,TRBV20-1,CSARRLRAGAYEQYF
TRBJ1-5,18,TRBV19,CASSLETGTGLINQPQHF